The 9 T cell receptor beta chains in this list originate from one sample, sequenced in a study of blood T cells in healthy people across ages. A second PCR, run for about 7 to 11 cycles, used a sample-barcoded 5' primer plus a J-beta primer mix. TCRdb independently ran MiXCR on the 5' RACE reads; one entry per CDR3 protein. Of approximately 1.5 million distinct CDR3 sequences in the sample, about 31% were seen once. Material for sequencing was blood. The receptor source for this set is a woman between 25 and 40 years old in good health.

The chain employs TRBV12-3 or TRBV12-4 and TRBJ2-7, with 8 bases identical to TRBD2. The CDR3 length is 13 residues. V was clipped by 6 bases and J by 7 bases; unmatched bases: 8. The CDR3, as DNA: TGTGCCAGCAGCCCACGGGGACTAGTTGAGCAGTACTTC. It encodes CASSPRGLVEQYF.

In the case of this clonotype: A much larger clone lies a single base off, so this may be a read error. The chain joins TRBV19 to TRBJ2-5, with D possibly TRBD2 on 6 matching bases. The J call may be faulty, since TRBJ2-7 better matches the DNA end. This CDR3 region has 14 residues. From germline, CDR1 is LNHDA and CDR2 SQIVND (reference sequence). CDR3: CASSTMAGNGEQYF. The CDR3 DNA follows: TGTGCCAGTAGTACAATGGCGGGGAATGGCGAGCAGTACTTC.

This clonotype showed up just a few times. The V call is TRBV6-1, the J call TRBJ2-7; D unresolved. The V gene's germline CDR1 is MNHNS and CDR2 SASEGT. The CDR3 has 13 amino acids. V lost 1 base to trimming and J lost 4 bases, with 8 bases between them. DNA for the CDR3: TGTGCCAGCAGTGAAGGTGGGCCTTACGAGCAGTACTTC. It translates to CASSEGGPYEQYF.

This chain links TRBV5-1 with TRBJ2-7; TRBD2 matches at 10 bases. There are 16 residues in the CDR3. Trimming took 4 bases from V and 7 from J; bases not matched to a gene: 14. Germline CDR1 is SGHRS and CDR2 is YFSETQ. Written as DNA, the CDR3 is TGCGCCAGCAGCCTGGGCCTAGCGGGGGCCTACAATGAGCAGTACTTC. It translates to CASSLGLAGAYNEQYF. The variable domain in full, with the rest retrieved from reference TRBV5-1 and TRBJ2-7, is KAGVTQTPRYLIKTRGQQVTLSCSPISGHRSVSWYQQTPGQGLQFLFEYFSETQRNKGNFPGRFSGRQFSNSRSEMNVSTLELGDSALYLCASSLGLAGAYNEQYFGPGTRLTVT.

There are many counts of this clonotype. The V gene is TRBV29-1, the J gene TRBJ2-3, with 10 nucleotides matching TRBD2. Germline V gives CDR1 SQVTM, CDR2 ANQGSEA. The CDR3 is made up of 14 amino acids. After removal of 6 bases from V and 0 bases from J, the junction contained 3 bases not matched to a gene. CDR3 amino acids: CSVTTSGSTDTQYF. DNA of the CDR3: TGCAGCGTGACGACTAGCGGGAGCACAGATACGCAGTATTTT.

This clonotype was seen a handful of times. The rearrangement uses TRBV5-1 and TRBJ2-1; D is unclear. Germline-derived CDR1 and CDR2 are SGHRS and YFSETQ. Trimming took 0 bases from V and 3 from J, leaving 10 bases between them. This CDR3 spans 15 amino acids. The CDR3 DNA follows: TGCGCCAGCAGCTTGGTGGGCACCGTCTACAATGAGCAGTTCTTC. This sequence encodes CASSLVGTVYNEQFF.

This clonotype turned up a few times. This chain links TRBV7-2 with TRBJ2-7; 7 positions match TRBD1. This CDR3 has 15 residues. The V segment lost 5 bases and the J segment 0 bases; nucleotides outside the gene matches: 7. Germline CDR1 is SGHTA and CDR2 is FQGNSA. CDR3 residues: CASSPGQPASYEQYF. The CDR3, as DNA: TGTGCCAGCAGCCCGGGACAGCCAGCCTCCTACGAGCAGTACTTC.

The CDR3 DNA sequence: TGTGCCAGCAGTTTTACAGTTTTCTATGGCTACACCTTC. Translating gives CASSFTVFYGYTF. The rearrangement links TRBV12-3 or TRBV12-4 to TRBJ1-2, with no clear D. This CDR3 is 13 amino acids long. V was clipped by 3 bases and J by 4 bases, with 9 bases between them.

This chain connects TRBV6-6 to TRBJ1-4, with D perhaps TRBD1 (5 bases). Trimming pared 4 bases from V and 3 bases from J, leaving 15 bases between. Germline loops: CDR1 MNHNY, CDR2 SVGAGI (reference sequence). This CDR3 has 16 residues. Written as DNA, the CDR3 is TGTGCCAGCAGTTGGATCCCCCGGGGACCTAATGAAAAACTGTTTTTT. Protein: CASSWIPRGPNEKLFF.